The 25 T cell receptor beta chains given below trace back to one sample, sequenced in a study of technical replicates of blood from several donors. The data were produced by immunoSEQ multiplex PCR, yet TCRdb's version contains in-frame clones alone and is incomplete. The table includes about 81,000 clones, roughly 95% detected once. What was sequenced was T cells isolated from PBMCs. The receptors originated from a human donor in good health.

The CDR3 reads CASSLLQGAGELFF. The CDR3 DNA is TGTGCCAGCAGTTTATTGCAGGGGGCCGGGGAGCTGTTTTTT. V usage is TRBV27 and J usage is TRBJ2-2; 7 nucleotides match TRBD1. J lost 6 bases, V lost 1 base, and 2 bases had no gene match. This CDR3 region has 14 residues. The germline V gene has CDR1 MNHEY and CDR2 SMNVEV (reference sequence).

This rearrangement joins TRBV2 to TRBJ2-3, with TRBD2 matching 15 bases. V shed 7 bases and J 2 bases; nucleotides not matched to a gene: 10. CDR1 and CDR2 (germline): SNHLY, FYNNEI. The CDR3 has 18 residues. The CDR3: CASKGGLAGGPFTDTQYF. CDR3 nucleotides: TGTGCCAGCAAGGGGGGACTAGCGGGAGGCCCATTCACAGATACGCAGTATTTT. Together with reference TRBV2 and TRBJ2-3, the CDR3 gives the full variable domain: EPEVTQTPSHQVTQMGQEVILRCVPISNHLYFYWYRQILGQKVEFLVSFYNNEISEKSEIFDDQFSVERPDGSNFTLKIRSTKLEDSAMYFCASKGGLAGGPFTDTQYFGPGTRLTVL.

CDR3 residues: CASPGQGGNEQYF. The CDR3 region has the DNA TGTGCCAGCCCGGGACAGGGTGGGAACGAGCAGTACTTC. The rearrangement uses TRBV2 and TRBJ2-7; 9 nucleotides align to TRBD1. Germline V CDR1 and CDR2: SNHLY, FYNNEI. Trimming took 8 bases from V and 5 from J; bases not matched to a gene: 7. The CDR3 totals 13 residues.

CDR3 region: CASSPDTSGANVLTF. CDR3 coding DNA: TGTGCCAGCAGCCCAGACACCTCTGGGGCCAACGTCCTGACTTTC. V gene TRBV5-5 combines with J gene TRBJ2-6; D is unresolved. Trimming removed 4 bases from V and 0 bases from J, with 8 bases in between. The CDR3 is 15 amino acids. Germline V gene lookup returns CDR1 SGHKS and CDR2 YYEKEE (reference sequence).

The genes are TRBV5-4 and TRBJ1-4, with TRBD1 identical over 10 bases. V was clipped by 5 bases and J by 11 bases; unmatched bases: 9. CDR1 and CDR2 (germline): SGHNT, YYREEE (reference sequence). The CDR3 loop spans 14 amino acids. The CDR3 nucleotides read TGTGCCAGCAGTCTTGACAGGGGGCCTGGGAAACTGTTTTTT. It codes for CASSLDRGPGKLFF.

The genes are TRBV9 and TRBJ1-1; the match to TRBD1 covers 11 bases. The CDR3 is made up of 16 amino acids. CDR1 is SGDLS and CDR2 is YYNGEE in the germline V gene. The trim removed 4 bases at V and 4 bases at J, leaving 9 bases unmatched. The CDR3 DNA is TGTGCCAGCAGCCCGGCGGGGACAGGGGGTGGCACTGAAGCTTTCTTT. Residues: CASSPAGTGGGTEAFF.

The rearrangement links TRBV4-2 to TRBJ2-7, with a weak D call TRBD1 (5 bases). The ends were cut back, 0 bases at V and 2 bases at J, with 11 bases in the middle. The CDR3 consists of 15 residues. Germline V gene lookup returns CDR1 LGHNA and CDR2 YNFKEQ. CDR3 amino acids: CASSQETGEAYEQYF. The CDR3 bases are TGTGCCAGCAGCCAAGAAACAGGAGAAGCCTACGAGCAGTACTTC.

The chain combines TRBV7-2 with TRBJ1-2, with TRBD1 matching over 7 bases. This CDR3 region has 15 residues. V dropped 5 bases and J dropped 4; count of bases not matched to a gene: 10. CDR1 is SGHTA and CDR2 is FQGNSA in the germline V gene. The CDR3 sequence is CASSIQLGTAYGYTF. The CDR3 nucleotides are TGTGCCAGCAGCATACAACTCGGGACAGCCTATGGCTACACCTTC.

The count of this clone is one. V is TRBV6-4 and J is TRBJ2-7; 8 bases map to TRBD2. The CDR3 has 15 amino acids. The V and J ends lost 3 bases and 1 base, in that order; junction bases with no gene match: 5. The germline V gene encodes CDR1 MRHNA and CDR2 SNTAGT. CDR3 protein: CASSEQSGSSYEQYF. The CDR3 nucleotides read TGTGCCAGCAGTGAACAAAGCGGGAGTTCCTACGAGCAGTACTTC.

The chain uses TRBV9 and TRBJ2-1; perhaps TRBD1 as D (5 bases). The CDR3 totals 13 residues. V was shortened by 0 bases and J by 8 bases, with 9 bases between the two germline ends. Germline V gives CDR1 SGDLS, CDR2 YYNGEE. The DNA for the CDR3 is TGTGCCAGCAGCGTAGGGGAAGGGGATGAGCAGTTCTTC. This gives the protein CASSVGEGDEQFF.

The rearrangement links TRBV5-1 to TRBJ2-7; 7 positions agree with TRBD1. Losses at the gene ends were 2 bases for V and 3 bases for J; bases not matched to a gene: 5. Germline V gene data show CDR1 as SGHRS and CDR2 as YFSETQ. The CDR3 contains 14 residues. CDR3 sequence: CASSLETGSYEQYF. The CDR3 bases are TGCGCCAGCAGCTTAGAGACAGGGAGCTACGAGCAGTACTTC.

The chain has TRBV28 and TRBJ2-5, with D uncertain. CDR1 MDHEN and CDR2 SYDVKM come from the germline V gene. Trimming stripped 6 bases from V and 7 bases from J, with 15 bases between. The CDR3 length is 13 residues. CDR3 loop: CASRPRVFGTQYF. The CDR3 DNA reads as TGTGCCAGCAGACCCCGGGTCTTCGGGACCCAGTACTTC.

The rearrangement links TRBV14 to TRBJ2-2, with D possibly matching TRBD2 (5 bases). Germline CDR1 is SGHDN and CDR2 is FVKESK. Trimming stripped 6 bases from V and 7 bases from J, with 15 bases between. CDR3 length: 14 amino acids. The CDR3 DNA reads TGTGCCAGCAGTAGACATAGCGCGGACGGGGAGCTGTTTTTT. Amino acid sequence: CASSRHSADGELFF. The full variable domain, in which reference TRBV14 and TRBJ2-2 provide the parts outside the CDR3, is EAGVTQFPSHSVIEKGQTVTLRCDPISGHDNLYWYRRVMGKEIKFLLHFVKESKQDESGMPNNRFLAERTGGTYSTLKVQPAELEDSGVYFCASSRHSADGELFFGEGSRLTVL.

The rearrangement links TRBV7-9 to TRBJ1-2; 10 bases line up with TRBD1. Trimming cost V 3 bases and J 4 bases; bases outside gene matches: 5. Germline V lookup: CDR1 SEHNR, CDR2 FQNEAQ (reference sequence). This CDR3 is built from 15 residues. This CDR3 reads CASSFGQGVLYGYTF. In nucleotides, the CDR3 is TGTGCCAGCAGCTTCGGACAGGGGGTGCTCTATGGCTACACCTTC.

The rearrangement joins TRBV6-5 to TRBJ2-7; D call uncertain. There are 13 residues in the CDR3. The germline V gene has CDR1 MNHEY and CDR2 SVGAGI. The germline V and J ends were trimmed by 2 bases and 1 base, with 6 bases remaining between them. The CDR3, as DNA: TGTGCCAGCAGTTACACAGATTCCTACGAGCAGTACTTC. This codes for CASSYTDSYEQYF.

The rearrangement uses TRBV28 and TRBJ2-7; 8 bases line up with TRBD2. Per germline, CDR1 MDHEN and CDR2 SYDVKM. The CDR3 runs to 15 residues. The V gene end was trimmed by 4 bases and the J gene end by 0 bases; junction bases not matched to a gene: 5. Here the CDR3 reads CASSYLAGRSYEQYF. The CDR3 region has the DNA TGTGCCAGCAGTTATCTAGCGGGCCGCTCCTACGAGCAGTACTTC.

CDR3 in DNA: TGTGCCAGCAGCCCCCAGACAGGGCCTGATGAGCAGTTCTTC. This codes for CASSPQTGPDEQFF. The genes are TRBV7-3 and TRBJ2-1; 7 bases fit TRBD1. With V trimmed by 5 bases and J by 8 bases, 9 bases remained unmatched. The CDR3 is 14 amino acids. Germline CDR1 reads SGHTA; CDR2 reads FQGTGA.

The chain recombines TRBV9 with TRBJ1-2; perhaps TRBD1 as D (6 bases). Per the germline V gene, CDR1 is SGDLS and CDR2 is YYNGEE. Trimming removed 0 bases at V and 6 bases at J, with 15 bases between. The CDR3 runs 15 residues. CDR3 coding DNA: TGTGCCAGCAGCGTAGGTCACAGGGCTGGGGATGGCTACACCTTC. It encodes CASSVGHRAGDGYTF.

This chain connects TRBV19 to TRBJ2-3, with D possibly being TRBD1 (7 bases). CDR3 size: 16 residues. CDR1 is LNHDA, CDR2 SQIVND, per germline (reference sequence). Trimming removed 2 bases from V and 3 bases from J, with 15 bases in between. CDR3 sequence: CASSIRQGGRTDTQYF. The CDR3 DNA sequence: TGTGCCAGTAGTATAAGACAGGGAGGAAGAACAGATACGCAGTATTTT.

CDR3 nucleotides: TGCAGCGTTGTCCTAGGGGGCAATCAGCCCCAGCATTTT. It translates to CSVVLGGNQPQHF. The genes are TRBV29-1 and TRBJ1-5; D might be TRBD1 (5 bases). The CDR3 spans 13 residues. The V gene lost 4 bases and the J gene lost 2 bases, with 9 bases spanning the gap. The germline gives CDR1 SQVTM, CDR2 ANQGSEA.

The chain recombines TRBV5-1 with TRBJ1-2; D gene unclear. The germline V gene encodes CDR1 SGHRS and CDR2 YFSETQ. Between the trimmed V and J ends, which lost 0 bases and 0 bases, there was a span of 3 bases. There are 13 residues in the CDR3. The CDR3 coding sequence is TGCGCCAGCAGCTTGGGAGCTAACTATGGCTACACCTTC. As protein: CASSLGANYGYTF.

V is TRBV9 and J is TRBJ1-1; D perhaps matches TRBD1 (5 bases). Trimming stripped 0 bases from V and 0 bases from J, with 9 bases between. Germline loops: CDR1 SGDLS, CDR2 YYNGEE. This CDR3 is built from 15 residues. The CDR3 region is CASSVVGGMNTEAFF. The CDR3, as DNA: TGTGCCAGCAGCGTAGTGGGGGGGATGAACACTGAAGCTTTCTTT.

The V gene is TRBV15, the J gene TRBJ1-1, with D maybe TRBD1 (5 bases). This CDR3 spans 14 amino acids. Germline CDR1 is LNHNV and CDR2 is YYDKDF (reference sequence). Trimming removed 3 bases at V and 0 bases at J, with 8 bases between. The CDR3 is CATSRGQVNTEAFF. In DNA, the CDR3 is TGTGCCACCAGCAGGGGGCAGGTGAACACTGAAGCTTTCTTT. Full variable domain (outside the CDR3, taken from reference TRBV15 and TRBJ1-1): DAMVIQNPRYQVTQFGKPVTLSCSQTLNHNVMYWYQQKSSQAPKLLFHYYDKDFNNEADTPDNFQSRRPNTSFCFLDIRSPGLGDTAMYLCATSRGQVNTEAFFGQGTRLTVV.

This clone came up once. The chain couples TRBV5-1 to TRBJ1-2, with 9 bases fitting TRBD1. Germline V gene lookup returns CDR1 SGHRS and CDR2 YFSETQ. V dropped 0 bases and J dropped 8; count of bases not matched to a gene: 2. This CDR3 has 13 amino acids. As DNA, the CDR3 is TGCGCCAGCAGCTTGGGGGACAGGGACGGCTACACCTTC. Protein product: CASSLGDRDGYTF.

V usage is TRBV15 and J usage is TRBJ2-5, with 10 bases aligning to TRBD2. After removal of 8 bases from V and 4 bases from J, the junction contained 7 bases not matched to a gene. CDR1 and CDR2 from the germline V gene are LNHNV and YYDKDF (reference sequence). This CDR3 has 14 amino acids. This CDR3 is CATQSSGSGETQYF. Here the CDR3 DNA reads TGTGCCACCCAATCTAGCGGGAGTGGAGAGACCCAGTACTTC.